A single sample is the source of the 31 T cell receptor beta chains below, sequenced in a study of cytomegalovirus exposure and HLA in healthy donors. Profiled with immunoSEQ multiplex PCR; TCRdb holds only in-frame clones, not every one. The table has fewer than 250,000 clones, around nine tenths seen once. The material sequenced was PBMCs. These receptors all come from a woman under 30 in good health and CMV-seropositive.

This sequence joins TRBV7-8 and TRBJ2-1, with 7 bases aligning to TRBD1. The junction had 8 bases not matched to a gene; V was cut back by 3 bases and J by 9 bases. The CDR3 spans 14 residues. CDR1 and CDR2 from the germline V gene are SGHVS and FQNEAQ. CDR3 region: CASSLVTGSGEQFF. Here the CDR3 DNA reads TGTGCCAGCAGCTTGGTGACAGGGAGCGGTGAGCAGTTCTTC.

V is TRBV28 and J is TRBJ1-2; 7 bases agree with TRBD1. J gave up 0 bases and V 5 bases, and 6 bases lay outside the gene matches. The CDR3 has 15 amino acids. CDR1 is MDHEN and CDR2 is SYDVKM in the germline V gene. CDR3 bases: TGTGCCAGCAGTCAAAGGACAGGCCCTAACTATGGCTACACCTTC. Protein product: CASSQRTGPNYGYTF.

The chain joins TRBV4-1 to TRBJ2-1; 11 bases are shared with TRBD2. Germline V gene data show CDR1 as MGHRA and CDR2 as YSYEKL. The CDR3 runs 18 residues. V shed 1 base and J 2 bases; nucleotides not matched to a gene: 7. The CDR3 DNA sequence: TGCGCCAGCAGCCAAGCTAACCTACTAGCGGGAGCCTACAATGAGCAGTTCTTC. Its translation: CASSQANLLAGAYNEQFF.

This chain uses TRBV29-1 with TRBJ2-7; 9 nucleotides match TRBD1. Germline V gene lookup returns CDR1 SQVTM and CDR2 ANQGSEA. The length of the CDR3 is 13 residues. Losses at the gene ends were 6 bases for V and 5 bases for J; bases not matched to a gene: 8. DNA of the CDR3: TGCAGCGTCGAGGGACAGGGACAGGACGAGCAGTACTTC. This codes for CSVEGQGQDEQYF.

This chain links TRBV6-5 with TRBJ1-2, with D tentatively TRBD1 (5 bases). Germline V CDR1 and CDR2: MNHEY, SVGAGI. The CDR3 covers 14 residues. Trimming took off 10 bases at V and 1 base at J, with 16 bases between the two ends. CDR3 coding DNA: TGTGCCACCACCCGCGGGGCTTTTAACTATGGCTACACCTTC. Its protein is CATTRGAFNYGYTF.

The J gene is TRBJ2-1, the V gene TRBV11-2; D uncertain. The CDR3 contains 13 residues. Trimming took 1 base from V and 9 from J, leaving 10 bases between them. Germline V gene sequence: CDR1 SGHAT, CDR2 FQNNGV. Here the CDR3 DNA reads TGTGCCAGCAGCTTAGGGGTAGCCGGTGAGCAGTTCTTC. Encoded protein: CASSLGVAGEQFF.

J is TRBJ2-5 and V is TRBV18; no clear D. The CDR3 loop spans 14 amino acids. Looked up from germline, CDR1 is KGHSH and CDR2 is LQKENI. Trimming took off 3 bases at V and 0 bases at J, with 8 bases between the two ends. CDR3 residues: CASSPMADQETQYF. The CDR3 DNA reads as TGTGCCAGCTCACCGATGGCGGACCAAGAGACCCAGTACTTC.

V gene TRBV7-2 combines with J gene TRBJ1-2; 11 bases align to TRBD1. V was pared by 9 bases and J by 4 bases, with 7 bases of the junction left unmatched. Looked up from germline, CDR1 is SGHTA and CDR2 is FQGNSA. This CDR3 is 14 amino acids long. The CDR3 sequence is CASAPGQGVYGYTF. The CDR3 DNA reads as TGTGCCAGTGCCCCGGGACAGGGGGTCTATGGCTACACCTTC.

The chain recombines TRBV29-1 with TRBJ1-1; D is undetermined. The CDR3 is made up of 11 amino acids. The V end was cut by 5 bases, the J end by 3 bases, with 7 bases between. Germline CDR1 is SQVTM and CDR2 is ANQGSEA. CDR3 sequence (DNA): TGCAGCGTTACTTACTACACTGAAGCTTTCTTT. This encodes CSVTYYTEAFF.

The chain joins TRBV28 to TRBJ2-7, with D perhaps TRBD2 (5 bases). The CDR3 loop spans 15 amino acids. V lost 2 bases and J 0 bases, leaving 11 bases between the germline ends. Germline V gene data show CDR1 as MDHEN and CDR2 as SYDVKM. The CDR3 nucleotides read TGTGCCAGCAGTTTAAGCGGCGGAGACTCCTACGAGCAGTACTTC. This sequence encodes CASSLSGGDSYEQYF.

The rearrangement uses TRBV28 and TRBJ1-2; D is ambiguous. This CDR3 is 13 amino acids long. CDR1 is MDHEN and CDR2 is SYDVKM in the germline V gene. The germline V and J ends were trimmed by 3 bases and 4 bases, with 9 bases remaining between them. The CDR3 bases are TGTGCCAGCAGTTTGTCGGGGTTCTATGGCTACACCTTC. It is translated as CASSLSGFYGYTF.

The rearrangement uses TRBV6-1 and TRBJ2-1; TRBD1 might be the D (5 bases). The V gene's germline CDR1 is MNHNS and CDR2 SASEGT. CDR3 length: 16 amino acids. Trimming shortened V by 0 bases and J by 8 bases, and 17 bases separated the two germline ends. CDR3 nucleotides: TGTGCCAGCAGTGAAGCGTTAGCCCAAGGGGTAGATGAGCAGTTCTTC. This translates into CASSEALAQGVDEQFF.

The genes are TRBV7-9 and TRBJ2-1; possible D gene TRBD2, 7 bases. The CDR3 spans 14 residues. Germline CDR1 reads SEHNR; CDR2 reads FQNEAQ (reference sequence). Trimming cost V 3 bases and J 5 bases, with 11 bases left between them. The CDR3 DNA reads as TGTGCCAGCAGCTTTGGGGGGGGCCACAATGAGCAGTTCTTC. It codes for CASSFGGGHNEQFF.

This sequence joins TRBV18 and TRBJ2-3; no clear D gene. Germline V gene sequence: CDR1 KGHSH, CDR2 LQKENI. The CDR3 loop spans 15 amino acids. V lost 3 bases to trimming and J lost 2 bases, with 12 bases between them. The CDR3, as DNA: TGTGCCAGCTCACCTAAGTATACAGACACAGATACGCAGTATTTT. Translation: CASSPKYTDTDTQYF. The full variable domain, in which reference TRBV18 and TRBJ2-3 provide the parts outside the CDR3, is NAGVMQNPRHLVRRRGQEARLRCSPMKGHSHVYWYRQLPEEGLKFMVYLQKENIIDESGMPKERFSAEFPKEGPSILRIQQVVRGDSAAYFCASSPKYTDTDTQYFGPGTRLTVL.

CDR3 bases: TGTGCCAGCAGCTTGGGGGGACAGGGGATCACCGGGGAGCTGTTTTTT. The encoded protein is CASSLGGQGITGELFF. This chain joins TRBV5-4 and TRBJ2-2, with 10 nucleotides matching TRBD1. J gave up 4 bases and V 0 bases, and 3 bases lay outside the gene matches. The germline gives CDR1 SGHNT, CDR2 YYREEE (reference sequence). This CDR3 has 16 amino acids.

Comment on this clone: A much bigger clone sits one base away, suggesting this may be a read error. The V call is TRBV2, the J call TRBJ2-2, with a weak D call TRBD2 (6 bases). Germline V gene sequence: CDR1 SNHLY, CDR2 FYNNEI. The CDR3 covers 15 residues. The ends were cut back, 1 base at V and 3 bases at J, with 9 bases in the middle. The CDR3 region has the DNA TGTGCCAGCAGTGAAGGGACTATCGACACCGGGGAGCTGTTTTTT. Translated: CASSEGTIDTGELFF. Drawing the rest from reference TRBV2 and TRBJ2-2, the complete variable domain is EPEVTQTPSHQVTQMGQEVILRCVPISNHLYFYWYRQILGQKVEFLVSFYNNEISEKSEIFDDQFSVERPDGSNFTLKIRSTKLEDSAMYFCASSEGTIDTGELFFGEGSRLTVL.

The chain has TRBV2 and TRBJ2-7; perhaps TRBD1 as D (5 bases). Between the trimmed V and J ends, which lost 2 bases and 3 bases, there was a span of 14 bases. Germline V gene data show CDR1 as SNHLY and CDR2 as FYNNEI. The CDR3 is 15 residues long. CDR3 bases: TGTGCCAGCAGTGAATCAGGGCCGTCCCTCTACGAGCAGTACTTC. Amino acid sequence: CASSESGPSLYEQYF.

This clone was observed once. The V and J genes are TRBV28 and TRBJ2-2, with unresolved D. The length of the CDR3 is 12 residues. Germline V gene lookup returns CDR1 MDHEN and CDR2 SYDVKM. Trimming took 7 bases from V and 8 from J, leaving 11 bases between them. CDR3 protein: CASIDPRGELFF. The CDR3 DNA reads as TGTGCCAGCATCGATCCTAGGGGGGAGCTGTTTTTT.

CDR3 sequence reads: CASSPSGGKRSSYEQYF. The CDR3 DNA reads as TGCGCCAGCAGCCCTTCGGGGGGGAAGCGGAGCTCCTACGAGCAGTACTTC. This chain joins TRBV4-1 and TRBJ2-7, with 8 bases matching TRBD2. There are 17 residues in the CDR3. After removal of 4 bases from V and 0 bases from J, the junction contained 11 bases not matched to a gene. The germline V gene has CDR1 MGHRA and CDR2 YSYEKL.

In its sample, this clone was seen once. The chain has TRBV7-6 and TRBJ2-7; possible D gene TRBD2, 5 bases. This CDR3 is built from 15 residues. Trimming removed 5 bases from V and 1 base from J, with 15 bases in between. CDR1 and CDR2 from the germline V gene are SGHVS and FNYEAQ. CDR3 protein: CASSPLSRRSYEQYF. CDR3 nucleotide sequence: TGTGCCAGCAGCCCTCTCTCGCGGAGGTCCTACGAGCAGTACTTC.

The CDR3: CASSQPTGPRANYGYTF. CDR3 in DNA: TGCGCCAGCAGCCAACCCACGGGCCCCAGGGCTAACTATGGCTACACCTTC. This sequence joins TRBV4-1 and TRBJ1-2, with D perhaps matching TRBD1 (5 bases). V lost 2 bases and J 0 bases, leaving 16 bases between the germline ends. Germline assignment: CDR1 MGHRA and CDR2 YSYEKL. The CDR3 totals 17 residues.

The chain is built from TRBV19 and TRBJ1-5; D is perhaps TRBD1 (5 bases). Germline lookup yields CDR1 LNHDA and CDR2 SQIVND (reference sequence). V was shortened by 4 bases and J by 4 bases, with 8 bases between the two germline ends. The CDR3 sequence is 13 residues long. The DNA of the CDR3 is TGTGCCAGTAGTACAGGGCCGAATCAGCCCCAGCATTTT. Amino acids: CASSTGPNQPQHF.

V is TRBV27 and J is TRBJ2-7; D might be TRBD1 (6 bases). V lost 6 bases, J lost 6 bases, and 18 bases lay in between. The CDR3 is 14 residues long. Germline CDR1 and CDR2: MNHEY and SMNVEV (reference sequence). The CDR3 DNA is TGTGCCAGCAGACCTCGGAACAGGGCAGGCGAGCAGTACTTC. Its protein is CASRPRNRAGEQYF.

J is TRBJ1-1 and V is TRBV28; perhaps TRBD1 as D (6 bases). CDR1 is MDHEN and CDR2 is SYDVKM in the germline V gene. V was pared by 3 bases and J by 1 base, with 15 bases between. This CDR3 is 16 amino acids long. CDR3 bases: TGTGCCAGCAGTTTTGATGGCTGGACAGCGAACACTGAAGCTTTCTTT. It translates to CASSFDGWTANTEAFF.

CDR3 region: CASSFGQGDTGELFF. The CDR3, as DNA: TGTGCCAGCAGTTTTGGACAGGGAGACACCGGGGAGCTGTTTTTT. The chain employs TRBV28 and TRBJ2-2, with 8 nucleotides matching TRBD1. V shed 3 bases and J 3 bases; nucleotides not matched to a gene: 3. The V gene's germline CDR1 is MDHEN and CDR2 SYDVKM. The CDR3 length is 15 residues.

In DNA form, the CDR3 reads TGTGCCAGCAAAGGACAGTCGCGCACCGGGGAGCTGTTTTTT. Protein product: CASKGQSRTGELFF. The V and J genes are TRBV27 and TRBJ2-2; tentative D call: TRBD1 (6 bases). CDR1 and CDR2 (germline): MNHEY, SMNVEV (reference sequence). The germline V and J ends were trimmed by 7 bases and 4 bases, with 13 bases remaining between them. The CDR3 sequence is 14 residues long.

This clone was seen a few times. This sample includes further DNA sequences coding for the same CDR3. The chain is built from TRBV27 and TRBJ2-1; TRBD2 might be the D (6 bases). The length of the CDR3 is 15 residues. V lost 2 bases to trimming and J lost 0 bases, with 8 bases between them. Germline loops: CDR1 MNHEY, CDR2 SMNVEV (reference sequence). CDR3 sequence: CASSLRGSSYNEQFF. The CDR3 region has the DNA TGTGCCAGCAGTTTACGGGGGAGCTCCTACAATGAGCAGTTCTTC.

The gene calls are TRBV30 and TRBJ1-2; D is possibly TRBD1 (5 bases). The CDR3 contains 13 residues. Trimming shortened V by 2 bases and J by 2 bases, and 9 bases separated the two germline ends. In germline, CDR1 is GTSNPN, CDR2 SVGIG (reference sequence). CDR3 protein: CAWSIGGNYGYTF. The CDR3 coding sequence is TGTGCCTGGAGTATCGGGGGGAACTATGGCTACACCTTC.

This clone was recorded a few times. The chain links TRBV11-3 to TRBJ2-1, with D possibly matching TRBD2 (5 bases). CDR1 is SGHNT, CDR2 YENEEA, per germline. The CDR3 covers 13 residues. V was cut by 1 base and J by 5 bases, with 6 bases left in between. The chain's CDR3 is CASSLAGNNEQFF. In nucleotides, the CDR3 is TGTGCCAGCAGCTTAGCCGGGAACAATGAGCAGTTCTTC. The variable domain in full, completed from reference TRBV11-3 and TRBJ2-1, reads EAGVVQSPRYKIIEKKQPVAFWCNPISGHNTLYWYLQNLGQGPELLIRYENEEAVDDSQLPKDRFSAERLKGVDSTLKIQPAELGDSAVYLCASSLAGNNEQFFGPGTRLTVL.

V gene TRBV5-1 combines with J gene TRBJ1-2, with D uncertain. This CDR3 has 15 amino acids. Germline CDR1 and CDR2: SGHRS and YFSETQ. The V gene lost 4 bases and the J gene lost 4 bases, with 17 bases spanning the gap. The CDR3 is CASSETERMGYGYTF. The CDR3 DNA follows: TGCGCCAGCAGCGAAACGGAGAGAATGGGCTATGGCTACACCTTC. The variable domain in full, completed from reference TRBV5-1 and TRBJ1-2, reads KAGVTQTPRYLIKTRGQQVTLSCSPISGHRSVSWYQQTPGQGLQFLFEYFSETQRNKGNFPGRFSGRQFSNSRSEMNVSTLELGDSALYLCASSETERMGYGYTFGSGTRLTVV.

The rearrangement uses TRBV10-1 and TRBJ1-5; TRBD1 matches at 8 bases. The V gene's germline CDR1 is WNHNN and CDR2 SYGVQD (reference sequence). The CDR3 spans 14 residues. Germline trimming cut 8 bases from V and 6 bases from J; bases unmatched to any gene: 9. The CDR3 nucleotides read TGCGCCAGCCCGGACAGGGAGGTCAGTCAGCCCCAGCATTTT. This codes for CASPDREVSQPQHF.